This T cell receptor beta chain was identified in a study of cytomegalovirus exposure and HLA in healthy donors. Whereas donors were nominally healthy upon sampling, unrecorded immune exposures were probable. The primer mix had 60 Vbeta and 13 Jbeta primers. The protocol was immunoSEQ multiplex PCR, while the TCRdb copy is restricted to in-frame clones and leaves out a portion. The sample records some 57,000 clones, around three quarters being singletons. Study-wide results and caveats: Later analysis indicated greater clonal expansion among HLA-associated TCR beta chains than among equally common other chains. An analysis that was carried out later associated 15,000 to 20,000 TCR beta sequences with HLA alleles at 0.05 false discovery rate.

CDR3 length: 16 residues. The germline CDR1 and CDR2 sequences are MNHEY and SMNVEV (reference sequence). V shed 7 bases and J shed 2 bases, with 20 bases lying between them. Concerning this clone: Its cognate antigen is unknown.

The chain uses TRBV27 and TRBJ1-1; D perhaps matches TRBD1 (6 bases). Sample: PBMCs. The TCR was taken from a woman aged 55-69 years in good health and CMV-seropositive. Here the CDR3 reads CASTPGGARRNTEAFF. The CDR3 region has the DNA TGTGCCAGCACCCCCGGGGGGGCGCGGAGAAACACTGAAGCTTTCTTT.